The 11 T cell receptor beta chains reported below all come from one sample, sequenced in a study of T-cell reconstitution after alpha-beta-depleted transplantation in children. Unique molecular identifiers were incorporated during preparation of the TCRbeta library. TCRdb reanalysed the PCR reads using MiXCR and keeps one entry per CDR3 protein. The sample lists around 200,000 distinct CDR3 sequences, around 8.4% occurring once. Sequenced material: PBMCs, mostly from graft donor cells, taken 360 days after TCRalphabeta/CD19-depleted stem cell transplant. The receptor source for this set is a male patient aged 2 to 10 who had a stem cell transplant for acute myeloid leukemia, so the T cells may come from the graft donor.

V is TRBV6-5 and J is TRBJ1-1; D gene unclear. The germline V and J ends were trimmed by 2 bases and 1 base, with 11 bases remaining between them. The V gene's germline CDR1 is MNHEY and CDR2 SVGAGI. The length of the CDR3 is 15 residues. CDR3 protein: CASSYLSRGNTEAFF. In nucleotides, the CDR3 is TGTGCCAGCAGTTACCTCTCTCGGGGGAACACTGAAGCTTTCTTT.

There are many counts of this clonotype. V is TRBV12-3 or TRBV12-4 and J is TRBJ2-7; D not certain. The CDR3 totals 13 residues. V was pared by 6 bases and J by 3 bases, with 12 bases between. The CDR3 here is CASSLGASYEQYF. For the CDR3, the DNA is TGTGCCAGCAGCCTTGGCGCAAGCTACGAGCAGTACTTC.

In this sample, this clonotype turned up a few times. The rearrangement links TRBV28 to TRBJ2-7, with D perhaps given as TRBD1 or TRBD2 (6 bases each). The CDR3 totals 14 residues. The germline gives CDR1 MDHEN, CDR2 SYDVKM. V shed 4 bases and J shed 12 bases, with 22 bases lying between them. CDR3 in amino acids: CASSSRRGRAGAYF. The CDR3 DNA follows: TGTGCCAGCAGTTCCCGACGGGGGCGGGCGGGTGCGTACTTC.

This clonotype was recorded at least ten times. CDR3 amino acids: CASMRQGRPYEQYV. CDR3 DNA: TGTGCCAGCATGAGACAGGGGAGACCCTACGAGCAGTACGTC. The V call is TRBV28, the J call TRBJ2-7, with TRBD1 identical over 8 bases. This CDR3 contains 14 residues. The V and J ends lost 7 bases and 2 bases, in that order; junction bases with no gene match: 7. Germline CDR1 and CDR2: MDHEN and SYDVKM.

A few counts support this clonotype. This chain uses TRBV20-1 with TRBJ2-5; D is possibly TRBD2 (6 bases). The V and J ends lost 3 bases and 3 bases respectively, with 17 bases between them. The CDR3 consists of 15 residues. Germline V CDR1 and CDR2: DFQATT, SNEGSKA (reference sequence). DNA for the CDR3: TGCAGTGCTAGTGTACGACTAGTGCGAGAAGAGACCCAGTACTTC. Protein product: CSASVRLVREETQYF.

The CDR3 reads CASSLMSSGASNTQYF. The CDR3 nucleotides are TGTGCCAGCAGCTTAATGTCTTCGGGGGCGTCAAATACGCAGTATTTT. The chain uses TRBV7-3 and TRBJ2-3, with D tentatively TRBD1 or TRBD2 (6 bases each). Germline V lookup: CDR1 SGHTA, CDR2 FQGTGA. V was pared by 1 base and J by 7 bases, with 18 bases between. The CDR3 is 16 amino acids.

This clonotype was found many times. This chain connects TRBV5-1 to TRBJ2-1, with no clear D. The V and J ends lost 0 bases and 8 bases respectively, with 9 bases between them. The CDR3 covers 13 residues. Per the germline V gene, CDR1 is SGHRS and CDR2 is YFSETQ. The CDR3 region has the DNA TGCGCCAGCAGCTTGGGGTCCTTCCATGAGCAGTTCTTC. Its translation: CASSLGSFHEQFF.

In this sample, this clonotype turned up a few times. This rearrangement joins TRBV5-1 to TRBJ2-5, with D perhaps matching TRBD2 (5 bases). The CDR3 consists of 16 residues. Germline V gene sequence: CDR1 SGHRS, CDR2 YFSETQ. The germline V and J ends were trimmed by 0 bases and 1 base, with 13 bases remaining between them. CDR3 amino acids: CASSLAQPRGQETQYF. Written as DNA, the CDR3 is TGCGCCAGCAGCTTGGCTCAACCTCGGGGCCAAGAGACCCAGTACTTC.

This clonotype was seen a few times. This chain links TRBV20-1 with TRBJ1-3; unclear D gene. Germline loops: CDR1 DFQATT, CDR2 SNEGSKA (reference sequence). V lost 3 bases, J lost 0 bases, and 21 bases lay in between. The CDR3 is 18 amino acids. In DNA, the CDR3 is TGCAGTGCTAGGTCCCTGGGCCTCGACCCTCTCTCTGGAAACACCATATATTTT. It translates to CSARSLGLDPLSGNTIYF.

Many counts were recorded for this clonotype. The CDR3 DNA reads TGTGCCAGCAGTTTAGCATCCCCCTTGGGCGGGACCATCTCCTTAGCCAAAAACATTCAGTACTTC. Protein product: CASSLASPLGGTISLAKNIQYF. This chain joins TRBV12-3 or TRBV12-4 and TRBJ2-4; weak D call: TRBD2 (6 bases). With 0 bases removed from V and 0 bases from J, the gap between germline ends came to 27 bases. The CDR3 has 22 residues.

The table lists this clonotype with many counts. The V and J genes are TRBV20-1 and TRBJ1-5; 7 nucleotides line up with TRBD1. V lost 0 bases and J lost 11; bases outside the gene matches: 10. CDR1 is DFQATT and CDR2 is SNEGSKA in the germline V gene (reference sequence). The CDR3 is made up of 14 amino acids. CDR3 bases: TGCAGTGCTAGAGAAGGTCCGACAGGGAAGGCCCAGCATTTT. Its translation: CSAREGPTGKAQHF.